This T cell receptor (beta chain) was retrieved from a study of cytomegalovirus exposure and HLA in healthy donors. Germline-derived CDR1 and CDR2 are SQVTM and ANQGSEA. The V and J ends lost 3 bases and 11 bases respectively, with 13 bases between them. The CDR3 consists of 11 residues. PCR was performed using 60 Vbeta and 13 Jbeta primers. Here immunoSEQ multiplex PCR was the method, and the copy in TCRdb shows in-frame clones only, minus some. The sample holds some 110,000 clones, approximately 80% seen once. This sequence originates from a man aged 25 to 40 in good health and CMV-seropositive. Sequenced material: PBMCs. V and J are TRBV29-1 and TRBJ1-1; D may be TRBD1 (5 bases). CDR3 nucleotide sequence: TGCAGCGTTGAGGGGGGTTTTGGGGCTTTCTTT. Amino acid sequence: CSVEGGFGAFF.